This note documents a single TCR beta chain sequence. No antigen is known for it. This sample stems from a study of T cell repertoires in cytomegalovirus infection. Background on the study: A matching HLA type, together with CMV infection, was signaled by public TCR beta signatures.

A single record per CDR3 protein comes from TCRdb applying MiXCR to the reads. The sample has under 300,000 distinct CDR3 sequences; 15% to 20% are singletons. CDR1 is SGHRS, CDR2 YFSETQ, per germline. J lost 6 bases, V lost 7 bases, and 15 bases had no gene match. This CDR3 has 16 residues. General study points: Cumulative public TCR beta family frequency identified CMV carriers with the relevant HLA. Across the ex vivo response, the dominant clonotypes were HLA-C-restricted CMV-specific TCR beta clonotypes.

V and J are TRBV5-1 and TRBJ2-3, with TRBD2 matching over 9 bases. The material sequenced was CD8+ T cells from PBMCs. This clonotype originated in a human donor in good health (CMV status not recorded). Some clones in this sample may be carry-over from other donors' samples. CDR3 sequence reads: CASGERTSAREDTQYF. As DNA, the CDR3 is TGCGCCAGCGGCGAAAGGACTAGCGCCCGTGAGGATACGCAGTATTTT.